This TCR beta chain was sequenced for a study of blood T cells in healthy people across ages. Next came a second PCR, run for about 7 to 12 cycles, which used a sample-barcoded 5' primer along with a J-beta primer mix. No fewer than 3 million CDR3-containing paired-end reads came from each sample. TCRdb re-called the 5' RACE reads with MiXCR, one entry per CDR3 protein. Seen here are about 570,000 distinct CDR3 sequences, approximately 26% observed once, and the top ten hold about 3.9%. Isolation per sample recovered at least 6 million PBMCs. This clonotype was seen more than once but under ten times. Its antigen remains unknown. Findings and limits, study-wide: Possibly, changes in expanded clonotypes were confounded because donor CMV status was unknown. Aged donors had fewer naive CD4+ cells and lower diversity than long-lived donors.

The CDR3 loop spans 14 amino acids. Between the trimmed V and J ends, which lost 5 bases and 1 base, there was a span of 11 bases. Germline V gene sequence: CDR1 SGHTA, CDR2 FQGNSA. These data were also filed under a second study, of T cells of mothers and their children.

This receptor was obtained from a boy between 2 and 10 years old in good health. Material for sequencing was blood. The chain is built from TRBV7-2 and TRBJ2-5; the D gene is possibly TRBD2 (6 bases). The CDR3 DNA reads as TGTGCCAGCAGCCTGCCGGGACTCCAAGAGACCCAGTACTTC. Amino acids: CASSLPGLQETQYF.